These 22 T cell receptor beta chains were all obtained from the same sample, sequenced in a study of CD8 T cells in ankylosing spondylitis. No cognate antigen is known for these TCRs. TCRdb independently ran MiXCR on the 5' RACE reads; one entry per CDR3 protein. The table lists hundreds of thousands of distinct CDR3 sequences, roughly a quarter of them singletons. Study results and limitations: Characteristic of ankylosing spondylitis blood, it appeared, was a TCR beta motif comprising several highly homologous variants.

The sequencing sample was made of blood, either unsorted or a sorted T cell fraction (not recorded which). These receptors were taken from a male donor with ankylosing spondylitis.

This clonotype has more than one count but fewer than ten. The V call is TRBV5-1, the J call TRBJ1-6; TRBD1 matches at 7 bases. V trimming: 2 bases; J trimming: 5 bases; junction bases outside the gene matches: 4. CDR1 and CDR2 (germline): SGHRS, YFSETQ. This CDR3 comprises 15 residues. CDR3 loop: CASSLTGTDNSPLHF. The CDR3 DNA reads TGCGCCAGCAGCTTAACTGGGACAGATAATTCACCCCTCCACTTT.

This clonotype has more than one count but fewer than ten. This chain uses TRBV5-1 with TRBJ2-2, with 8 bases fitting TRBD1. V was clipped by 0 bases and J by 2 bases; unmatched bases: 3. This CDR3 region has 16 residues. Per the germline V gene, CDR1 is SGHRS and CDR2 is YFSETQ. The CDR3 nucleotides read TGCGCCAGCAGCTTGGGTCCAGGGGGCAACACCGGGGAGCTGTTTTTT. Its protein is CASSLGPGGNTGELFF.

The J gene is TRBJ2-2, the V gene TRBV12-3 or TRBV12-4, with 14 bases lining up with TRBD2. After removal of 6 bases from V and 4 bases from J, the junction contained 7 bases not matched to a gene. This CDR3 has 17 residues. CDR3 nucleotides: TGTGCCAGCAGGGGACTAGCGGGAGCCGCGGGCACCGGGGAGCTGTTTTTT. This translates into CASRGLAGAAGTGELFF.

This clonotype occurred many times. The chain has TRBV18 and TRBJ2-3; D remains ambiguous. The CDR3 spans 12 residues. V was trimmed by 8 bases and J by 0 bases, leaving 6 bases between them. Per germline, CDR1 KGHSH and CDR2 LQKENI. CDR3 DNA: TGTGCCAGCAGCCCCAGCACAGATACGCAGTATTTT. Its translation is CASSPSTDTQYF.

This clonotype came up a few times. The rearrangement joins TRBV25-1 to TRBJ1-2; 9 bases are shared with TRBD1. The trim removed 5 bases at V and 8 bases at J, leaving 15 bases unmatched. Germline CDR1 MGHDK, CDR2 SYGVNS. The CDR3 is made up of 16 amino acids. CDR3 sequence reads: CASSFPTGTGPGGYTF. CDR3 sequence (DNA): TGTGCCAGCAGTTTCCCAACCGGGACAGGGCCGGGCGGCTACACCTTC.

The chain carries TRBV20-1 and TRBJ1-4; no reliable D call. Germline CDR1 reads DFQATT; CDR2 reads SNEGSKA (reference sequence). The CDR3 contains 13 residues. Written as DNA, the CDR3 is TGCACCGCTAGTCGGGTTTTGGGAGAAAAACTGTTTTTT. Residues: CTASRVLGEKLFF.

The gene calls are TRBV20-1 and TRBJ1-1; D possibly corresponds to TRBD1 (5 bases). Germline-derived CDR1 and CDR2 are DFQATT and SNEGSKA (reference sequence). The CDR3 length is 12 residues. Trimming shortened V by 3 bases and J by 4 bases, and 9 bases separated the two germline ends. DNA for the CDR3: TGCAGTGCTAGCGCACAGGTCACTGAAGCTTTCTTT. Amino acids: CSASAQVTEAFF.

The rearrangement uses TRBV20-1 and TRBJ2-1, with D perhaps matching TRBD2 (6 bases). The V end lost 6 bases, the J end lost 6 bases, and 18 bases lay between the germline ends. The CDR3 is 14 amino acids. Germline CDR1 is DFQATT and CDR2 is SNEGSKA (reference sequence). As DNA, the CDR3 is TGCAGTGCCAGTTCTCCTCGCGGGATCAATGAGCAGTTCTTC. This sequence encodes CSASSPRGINEQFF.

This clonotype was seen more than once but under ten times. The chain recombines TRBV10-3 with TRBJ2-5; either TRBD1 or TRBD2 may fit D (6 bases each). V dropped 7 bases and J dropped 2 bases, with 11 bases sitting between them. Germline V gene data show CDR1 as ENHRY and CDR2 as SYGVKD. The CDR3 covers 13 residues. CDR3 sequence (DNA): TGTGCCATCAAACAGGGAGGACAAGAGACCCAGTACTTC. Its translation is CAIKQGGQETQYF.

The chain uses TRBV20-1 and TRBJ1-2; D perhaps matches TRBD1 (6 bases). V lost 3 bases and J lost 5, with 16 bases in between. This CDR3 region has 14 residues. Germline V gives CDR1 DFQATT, CDR2 SNEGSKA (reference sequence). The CDR3 is CSARNSGAQYGYTF. CDR3 DNA sequence: TGCAGTGCTAGGAATTCAGGGGCGCAATATGGCTACACCTTC.

The chain joins TRBV7-9 to TRBJ2-1; D may correspond to TRBD1 or TRBD2 (6 bases each). The germline V and J ends were trimmed by 4 bases and 9 bases, with 16 bases remaining between them. This CDR3 contains 14 residues. The germline V gene encodes CDR1 SEHNR and CDR2 FQNEAQ (reference sequence). This CDR3 reads CASSSLVRGGEQFF. The CDR3 DNA is TGTGCCAGCAGCTCTTTAGTCAGGGGAGGTGAGCAGTTCTTC.

V gene TRBV5-6 combines with J gene TRBJ1-4, with D hard to call. V lost 0 bases and J lost 0, with 6 bases in between. This CDR3 spans 15 amino acids. Per germline, CDR1 SGHDT and CDR2 YYEEEE. The CDR3, as DNA: TGTGCCAGCAGCTTGGAAGCAGCAACTAATGAAAAACTGTTTTTT. This gives the protein CASSLEAATNEKLFF.

The rearrangement uses TRBV28 and TRBJ2-7, with 10 bases identical to TRBD1. The V segment lost 2 bases and the J segment 5 bases; nucleotides outside the gene matches: 9. Germline-derived CDR1 and CDR2 are MDHEN and SYDVKM. There are 16 residues in the CDR3. The CDR3 is CASSLPGQGKWNEQYV. In DNA form, the CDR3 reads TGTGCCAGCAGTTTACCGGGACAGGGGAAGTGGAACGAGCAGTACGTC.

This clonotype has a handful of counts. The gene calls are TRBV5-6 and TRBJ2-6; maybe TRBD1 (5 bases). V lost 4 bases and J lost 0, with 11 bases in between. From germline, CDR1 is SGHDT and CDR2 YYEEEE. The CDR3 is made up of 16 amino acids. CDR3 nucleotides: TGTGCCAGCAGCCCGACAGTGATCTCTGGGGCCAACGTCCTGACTTTC. Translated: CASSPTVISGANVLTF.

In its sample, this clonotype was seen a few times. The chain uses TRBV12-3 or TRBV12-4 and TRBJ1-1; the D gene is possibly TRBD1 (6 bases). This CDR3 has 14 amino acids. Trimming stripped 3 bases from V and 0 bases from J, with 8 bases between. CDR3 sequence: CASSFGTMNTEAFF. The CDR3 DNA reads as TGTGCCAGCAGTTTTGGGACAATGAACACTGAAGCTTTCTTT.

The rearrangement links TRBV7-8 to TRBJ1-1, with D unclear. This CDR3 region has 14 residues. CDR1 is SGHVS and CDR2 is FQNEAQ in the germline V gene. Trimming removed 5 bases at V and 1 base at J, with 11 bases between. The CDR3 protein is CASSGRNRNTEAFF. DNA of the CDR3: TGTGCCAGCAGCGGAAGGAACAGGAACACTGAAGCTTTCTTT. The whole variable domain, remainder taken from reference TRBV7-8 and TRBJ1-1, is GAGVSQSPRYKVAKRGQDVALRCDPISGHVSLFWYQQALGQGPEFLTYFQNEAQLDKSGLPSDRFFAERPEGSVSTLKIQRTQQEDSAVYLCASSGRNRNTEAFFGQGTRLTVV.

The sample holds a few counts of this clonotype. The chain couples TRBV20-1 to TRBJ1-2; 10 nucleotides match TRBD1. V trimming: 5 bases; J trimming: 4 bases; junction bases outside the gene matches: 10. Germline V gene data show CDR1 as DFQATT and CDR2 as SNEGSKA (reference sequence). CDR3 length: 15 residues. CDR3 region: CSAETGTGVPYGYTF. For the CDR3, the DNA is TGCAGTGCTGAAACCGGGACAGGGGTCCCCTATGGCTACACCTTC.

The CDR3 sequence is CASSQDLGYEQYF. DNA of the CDR3: TGTGCCAGCAGCCAAGATTTAGGCTACGAGCAGTACTTC. The chain uses TRBV14 and TRBJ2-7; no definite D call. The CDR3 contains 13 residues. Germline V gives CDR1 SGHDN, CDR2 FVKESK. The V gene lost 0 bases and the J gene lost 3 bases, with 6 bases spanning the gap.

The genes are TRBV12-3 or TRBV12-4 and TRBJ1-5, with TRBD1 matching over 10 bases. V lost 6 bases and J lost 7; bases outside the gene matches: 9. The CDR3 length is 15 residues. The CDR3 region is CASSLTRDRGQPQHF. The CDR3, as DNA: TGTGCCAGCAGCCTTACCCGGGACAGGGGACAGCCCCAGCATTTT.

The chain combines TRBV12-3 or TRBV12-4 with TRBJ1-3; D remains unclear. Trimming removed 1 base at V and 4 bases at J, with 8 bases between. CDR3 size: 14 residues. CDR3 residues: CASSLGPTGNTIYF. The CDR3 DNA reads TGTGCCAGCAGTTTAGGACCGACGGGAAACACCATATATTTT.

This clonotype has a handful of counts. In DNA, the CDR3 is TGTGCCAGCAGCTCTGGCGGGCAACGCAAAAACATTCAGTACTTC. Residues: CASSSGGQRKNIQYF. V is TRBV3-1 and J is TRBJ2-4, with D tentatively TRBD2 (5 bases). CDR3 size: 15 residues. Germline CDR1 reads LGHDT; CDR2 reads YNNKEL (reference sequence). With 5 bases removed from V and 3 bases from J, the gap between germline ends came to 14 bases.

The chain links TRBV20-1 to TRBJ1-1; 11 nucleotides match TRBD1. This CDR3 is built from 14 residues. The V gene's germline CDR1 is DFQATT and CDR2 SNEGSKA (reference sequence). Unmatched junction bases numbered 5, after V lost 5 bases and J lost 3 bases. DNA for the CDR3: TGCAGTGCTCCAGGACAGGGGGCAGACACTGAAGCTTTCTTT. This sequence encodes CSAPGQGADTEAFF.